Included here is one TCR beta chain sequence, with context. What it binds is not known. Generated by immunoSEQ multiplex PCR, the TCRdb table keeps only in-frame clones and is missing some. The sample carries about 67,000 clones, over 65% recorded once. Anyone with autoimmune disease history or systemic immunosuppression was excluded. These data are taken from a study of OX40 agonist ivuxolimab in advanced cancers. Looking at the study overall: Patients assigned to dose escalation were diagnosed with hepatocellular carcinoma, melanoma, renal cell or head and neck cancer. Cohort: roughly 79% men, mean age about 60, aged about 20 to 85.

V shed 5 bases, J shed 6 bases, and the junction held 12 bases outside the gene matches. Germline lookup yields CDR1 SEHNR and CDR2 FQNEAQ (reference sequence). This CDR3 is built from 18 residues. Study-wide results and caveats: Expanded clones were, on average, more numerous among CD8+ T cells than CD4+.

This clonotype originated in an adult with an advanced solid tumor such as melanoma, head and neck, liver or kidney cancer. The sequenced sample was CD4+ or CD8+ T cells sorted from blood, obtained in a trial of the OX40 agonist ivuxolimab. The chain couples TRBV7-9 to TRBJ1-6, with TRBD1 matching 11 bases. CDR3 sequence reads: CASSTGQGAVEGNSPLHF. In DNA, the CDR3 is TGTGCCAGCAGCACCGGACAGGGGGCCGTTGAGGGTAATTCACCCCTCCACTTT. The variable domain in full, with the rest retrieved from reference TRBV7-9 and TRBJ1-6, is DTGVSQNPRHKITKRGQNVTFRCDPISEHNRLYWYRQTLGQGPEFLTYFQNEAQLEKSRLLSDRFSAERPKGSFSTLEIQRTEQGDSAMYLCASSTGQGAVEGNSPLHFGNGTRLTVT.